The text below deals with one TCR beta chain. The CDR3 totals 13 residues. The V end was cut by 6 bases, the J end by 4 bases, with 13 bases between. Germline V CDR1 and CDR2: SGHAT, FQDESV (reference sequence). This sample is drawn from a study of blood T cell repertoires in COVID-19. About the research overall: Specimens from acute and convalescent COVID-19 originated in the United States, Italy and Spain. Nucleic acid was either cDNA or gDNA, and it came from T cells, B-cell-depleted T cells, or PBMCs.

Per the original data handling: Amplified reference gene primers provided the basis for estimating nucleated cell counts. Sequencing used immunoSEQ multiplex PCR; TCRdb keeps in-frame clones, though not all of them. V, J and clone size are taken as reported in that table, and D and trimming were inferred from the DNA itself. This sample carries some 240,000 clones, around 84% of them seen once, and the ten largest clones take 1.5% to 1.7%. This receptor was obtained from a woman between 40 and 55 years old who had recovered from COVID-19. The sequenced material came from peripheral blood. The chain combines TRBV11-1 with TRBJ2-7; possibly TRBD1 for D (6 bases). CDR3 in amino acids: CASSGGQGYEQYF. The CDR3 DNA sequence: TGTGCCAGCAGTGGGGGCCAGGGGTACGAGCAGTACTTC.